This T cell receptor beta chain derives from a study of T-cell memory formation after mild COVID-19. Per the germline V gene, CDR1 is LGHNA and CDR2 is YNFKEQ. The CDR3 contains 16 residues. The V end lost 0 bases, the J end lost 5 bases, and 15 bases lay between the germline ends. Of note for this clonotype: What it recognizes is unknown.

Study outcomes and limitations: CM and EM subsets held most contracting CD4+ clones; EMRA held CD8+ ones. Day 15 to 85 contracting clones showed balanced CD4/CD8; day 15 to 37 expanders favored CD4+.

Each CDR3 protein gets one entry after TCRdb re-called the 5' RACE reads with MiXCR. The table shows a few hundred thousand distinct CDR3 sequences, with about a sixth occurring only once. The TCR comes from a man between 18 and 29 years old who had mild COVID-19 (a few samples of this study predate the infection). Cell type and time point are not known. This chain links TRBV4-2 with TRBJ2-3; weak D call: TRBD2 (7 bases). The sample taken for sequencing was PBMCs or a T cell subset sorted from them (not recorded which). The CDR3 sequence: CASSQDRSGGRDTQYF. The CDR3 DNA sequence: TGTGCCAGCAGCCAAGATCGGTCGGGGGGCCGAGATACGCAGTATTTT.